Listed below are T cell receptor beta chains from one sample, sequenced in a study of blood T cell repertoires in COVID-19. This table comes from immunoSEQ multiplex PCR, and its TCRdb copy is limited to in-frame clones, with some not included. Found here are about 190,000 clones, around 84% of them singletons; the top ten hold 13% to 15%. The sample comprised peripheral blood. The source is a man between 25 and 39 years old with active or convalescent COVID-19. CDR3s include the opening cysteine and the closing phenylalanine or tryptophan. A D gene is named only where the DNA matches it firmly.

J,length,D,V,CDR3,DNA
TRBJ2-1,16,-,TRBV7-3,CASSLGGALTYNEQFF,TGTGCCAGCAGCTTAGGTGGGGCCCTTACCTACAATGAGCAGTTCTTC
TRBJ1-2,15,-,TRBV6-5,CASSYVSGQWMARTF,TGTGCCAGCAGTTACGTGTCCGGACAGTGGATGGCTAGGACCTTC
TRBJ2-5,15,TRBD2,TRBV30,CAWSVLAGAGETQYF,TGTGCCTGGAGTGTACTAGCGGGAGCAGGGGAGACCCAGTACTTC
TRBJ1-5,16,-,TRBV4-1,CASSHPGSRDNQPQHF,TGCGCCAGCAGCCACCCCGGGAGTCGGGACAATCAGCCCCAGCATTTT
TRBJ2-1,16,TRBD2,TRBV19,CASSSWTSGRAGEQFF,TGTGCCAGTAGTTCTTGGACTAGCGGGAGGGCCGGTGAGCAGTTCTTC
TRBJ1-3,15,-,TRBV7-2,CASSFSTAAGNTIYF,TGTGCCAGCAGCTTCTCGACAGCCGCGGGAAACACCATATATTTT
TRBJ2-5,14,-,TRBV11-2,CASSLIQGQETQYF,TGTGCCAGCAGCTTAATCCAGGGCCAAGAGACCCAGTACTTC
TRBJ1-6,16,-,TRBV7-3,CASSLTGAGGTSPLHF,TGTGCCAGCAGCTTAACCGGGGCGGGAGGAACCTCACCCCTCCACTTT
TRBJ2-2,15,TRBD1,TRBV18,CASSRQGLGTGELFF,TGTGCCAGCTCACGACAGGGCTTAGGCACCGGGGAGCTGTTTTTT
TRBJ2-1,17,TRBD2,TRBV7-8,CASSQGTSGGLLDEQFF,TGTGCCAGCAGCCAAGGGACTAGCGGTGGCCTTCTGGATGAGCAGTTCTTC
TRBJ2-1,15,-,TRBV9,CASSVGGGSYNEQFF,TGTGCCAGCAGCGTAGGTGGCGGTTCCTACAATGAGCAGTTCTTC
TRBJ1-2,15,-,TRBV23-1,CASSQGPGVNYGYTF,TGCGCCAGCAGTCAAGGTCCAGGGGTCAACTATGGCTACACCTTC
TRBJ1-3,14,-,TRBV6-5,CASSERGGGNTIYF,TGTGCCAGCAGCGAGCGGGGGGGTGGAAACACCATATATTTT
TRBJ1-2,15,-,TRBV24-1,CATSPRGAENYGYTF,TGTGCCACCAGTCCACGGGGGGCGGAAAACTATGGCTACACCTTC
TRBJ2-7,15,-,TRBV6-6,CASSYGDLGANEQYF,TGTGCCAGCAGTTACGGGGACTTAGGTGCAAACGAGCAGTACTTC
TRBJ1-2,19,TRBD1,TRBV28,CASTSNPGQTTFINYGYTF,TGTGCCAGCACCTCCAATCCGGGACAGACAACTTTTATTAACTATGGCTACACCTTC
TRBJ2-1,15,-,TRBV7-9,CASSFGDSASNEQFF,TGTGCCAGCAGCTTCGGGGACTCGGCCTCCAATGAGCAGTTCTTC
TRBJ1-4,15,-,TRBV9,CASSAQQGTNEKLFF,TGTGCCAGCAGCGCACAACAGGGAACTAATGAAAAACTGTTTTTT
TRBJ1-5,16,-,TRBV15,CATSTTGQGDNQPQHF,TGTGCCACCAGCACCACGGGACAAGGGGACAATCAGCCCCAGCATTTT
TRBJ1-5,15,TRBD1,TRBV6-5,CASRGTGNDNQPQHF,TGTGCCAGCAGAGGGACAGGGAATGACAATCAGCCCCAGCATTTT
TRBJ1-5,13,-,TRBV14,CASSQAPNQPQHF,TGTGCCAGCAGCCAAGCCCCGAATCAGCCCCAGCATTTT
TRBJ2-5,14,-,TRBV4-1,CASSPGHLVETQYF,TGCGCCAGCAGCCCCGGACATCTGGTAGAGACCCAGTACTTC
TRBJ2-1,16,-,TRBV21-1,CASSKPWGDRTHEQFF,TGTGCCAGCAGCAAACCTTGGGGGGACAGGACCCATGAGCAGTTCTTC
TRBJ1-1,18,TRBD1,TRBV3-1/TRBV3-2,CASSQVPGTGGGNTEAFF,TGTGCCAGCAGCCAAGTCCCCGGGACAGGGGGGGGAAACACTGAAGCTTTCTTT
TRBJ2-1,12,-,TRBV13,CASSLVYNEQFF,TGTGCCAGCAGCCTAGTATACAATGAGCAGTTCTTC
TRBJ2-5,15,TRBD1,TRBV2,CASRRGQGARETQYF,TGTGCCAGCAGACGTGGACAGGGGGCACGAGAGACCCAGTACTTC
TRBJ1-3,13,TRBD1,TRBV7-3,CASSQGVGNTIYF,TGTGCCAGTTCACAGGGGGTGGGAAACACCATATATTTT
TRBJ1-3,16,TRBD1,TRBV10-1,CASGSGTGSSGNTIYF,TGCGCCAGCGGATCCGGGACAGGGAGCTCTGGAAACACCATATATTTT
TRBJ1-5,12,-,TRBV30,CAWSNSNQPQHF,TGTGCCTGGAGCAATAGCAATCAGCCCCAGCATTTT